This T cell receptor (beta chain) emerged from a study of T-cell reconstitution after alpha-beta-depleted transplantation in children. The ends were cut back, 9 bases at V and 6 bases at J, with 11 bases in the middle. The germline CDR1 and CDR2 sequences are MNHNY and SVGAGI (reference sequence). This CDR3 is 11 amino acids long. This clonotype was seen a few times. A TCRbeta library incorporating unique molecular identifiers was prepared. Each CDR3 protein gets one entry after TCRdb re-called the PCR reads with MiXCR. Seen here are about 500,000 distinct CDR3 sequences, 30% to 35% observed once, and the top ten hold 2% to 3%.

This rearrangement joins TRBV6-6 to TRBJ1-2; D unresolved. The source is a human donor who donated a stem cell graft to a child with aplastic anemia. Sequencing used PBMCs from the stem cell graft donor, obtained from the stem cell graft. The CDR3 coding sequence is TGTGCCAGTGGGAGTCGGGATGGCTACACCTTC. Its protein is CASGSRDGYTF.